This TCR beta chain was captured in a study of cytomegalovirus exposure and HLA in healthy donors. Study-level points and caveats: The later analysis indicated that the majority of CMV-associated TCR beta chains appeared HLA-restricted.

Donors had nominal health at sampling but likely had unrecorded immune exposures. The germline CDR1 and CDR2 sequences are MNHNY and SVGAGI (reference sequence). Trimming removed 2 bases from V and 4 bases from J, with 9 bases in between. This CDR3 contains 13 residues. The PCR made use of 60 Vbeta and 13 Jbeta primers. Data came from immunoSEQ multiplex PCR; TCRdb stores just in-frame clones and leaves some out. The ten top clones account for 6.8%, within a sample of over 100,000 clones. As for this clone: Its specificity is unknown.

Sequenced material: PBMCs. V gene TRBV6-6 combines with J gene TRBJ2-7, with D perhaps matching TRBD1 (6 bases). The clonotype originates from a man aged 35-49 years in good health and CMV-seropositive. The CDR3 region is CASSYRGGYEQYF. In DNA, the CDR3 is TGTGCCAGCAGTTACCGAGGGGGTTACGAGCAGTACTTC.